These T cell receptor beta chains were read from a single sample in a study of human thymus T cells. TCRdb keeps only in-frame clones here, not all; method: immunoSEQ multiplex PCR. The sample yields about 130,000 clones, just under 95% seen once. Sequences were obtained from thymus tissue. These receptors were obtained from a boy in the first two years of life with a congenital heart defect but otherwise immunologically healthy. The CDR3 runs from the conserved cysteine through the conserved F or W. A D gene is named only where the DNA matches it firmly. Only some rows state a clone size, as once, few, many or a class for expanded clones.

CDR3 protein,CDR3 DNA,J gene,clone size,CDR3 length,V gene,D gene
CASSQTPVYSNQPQHF,TGTGCCAGCAGCCAGACCCCAGTTTATAGCAATCAGCCCCAGCATTTT,TRBJ1-5,once,16,TRBV7-2,NA
CASSYSTSGYTDTQYF,TGTGCCAGCAGTTACTCGACTAGCGGGTACACAGATACGCAGTATTTT,TRBJ2-3,NA,16,TRBV6-6,TRBD2
CASSRWRRGQHF,TGTGCCAGCAGTCGCTGGAGGAGGGGACAGCATTTT,TRBJ1-5,NA,12,TRBV28,NA
CASSEDYRRQPQHF,TGTGCCAGCAGTGAGGATTATAGGAGGCAGCCCCAGCATTTT,TRBJ1-5,NA,14,TRBV6-4,NA
CASSQGTVNTEAFF,TGTGCCAGCAGCCAAGGGACAGTTAACACTGAAGCTTTCTTT,TRBJ1-1,NA,14,TRBV4-2,NA
CASSLEARGRRQPQHF,TGTGCCAGCAGCTTAGAGGCCAGGGGTAGACGTCAGCCCCAGCATTTT,TRBJ1-5,NA,16,TRBV7-2,NA
CAWSVPSPGLAGGQRPYEQYF,TGTGCCTGGAGTGTCCCGTCTCCGGGACTAGCGGGGGGGCAACGTCCCTACGAGCAGTACTTC,TRBJ2-7,once,21,TRBV30,TRBD2
CASSPQTYEQYF,TGTGCCAGCTCACCCCAGACCTACGAGCAGTACTTC,TRBJ2-7,few,12,TRBV18,NA
CASSGLGLMNTEAFF,TGTGCCAGCAGCGGCCTGGGACTGATGAACACTGAAGCTTTCTTT,TRBJ1-1,NA,15,TRBV7-2,NA
CSVSCSEGNTIYF,TGCAGCGTAAGTTGTTCCGAGGGAAACACCATATATTTT,TRBJ1-3,few,13,TRBV29-1,NA
CASSLGSGSDTQYF,TGTGCCAGCAGCTTAGGGTCAGGATCAGATACGCAGTATTTT,TRBJ2-3,NA,14,TRBV5-4,NA
CASSPKSLAGHNEQFF,TGTGCCAGCAGCCCGAAGAGTCTAGCAGGGCACAATGAGCAGTTCTTC,TRBJ2-1,NA,16,TRBV7-8,NA
CAAEGPGTDTQYF,TGTGCCGCGGAGGGGCCGGGGACAGATACGCAGTATTTT,TRBJ2-3,NA,13,TRBV6-5,NA
CASSEFGGYGYTF,TGTGCCAGCAGTGAATTTGGGGGATATGGCTACACCTTC,TRBJ1-2,NA,13,TRBV25-1,NA
CASSRFWGGNYGYTF,TGTGCCAGTAGTAGGTTTTGGGGGGGGAACTATGGCTACACCTTC,TRBJ1-2,NA,15,TRBV19,NA
CASSQGWDREALEAFF,TGCGCCAGCAGCCAAGGTTGGGACAGGGAAGCCCTTGAAGCTTTCTTT,TRBJ1-1,NA,16,TRBV4-1,TRBD1
CASSSGGRSDTEAFF,TGTGCCAGCAGCTCCGGGGGACGATCAGACACTGAAGCTTTCTTT,TRBJ1-1,NA,15,TRBV11-2,NA
CASSLTSGGAVNEQFF,TGTGCCAGCAGCTTAACTAGCGGGGGGGCCGTCAATGAGCAGTTCTTC,TRBJ2-1,NA,16,TRBV11-2,TRBD2
CASSDTGTGPGNEQFF,TGTGCCAGCAGTGATACCGGGACAGGGCCCGGGAATGAGCAGTTCTTC,TRBJ2-1,NA,16,TRBV6-4,TRBD1
CASSFLAGRVETQYF,TGTGCCAGCAGTTTCCTAGCGGGTCGGGTAGAGACCCAGTACTTC,TRBJ2-5,NA,15,TRBV14,TRBD2
CASSQFQGQYNEQFF,TGTGCCAGCAGCCAGTTCCAGGGGCAGTACAATGAGCAGTTCTTC,TRBJ2-1,NA,15,TRBV14,NA